This T cell receptor beta chain was sequenced for a study of T cells in Graves' hyperthyroidism and ophthalmopathy. Findings of the study overall: Blood also contained most expanded thyroid clonotypes above 0.001. Prediction of ophthalmopathy progression came a median around 6 months pre-onset.

RNA transcripts were the template for amplifying TCR beta CDR3 regions. During a first-round RT-PCR of the TCR CDR3, the HTBI primer set was used. TCRdb re-called the multiplex PCR reads through MiXCR, storing one row per CDR3 protein. The table records around 720,000 distinct CDR3 sequences, about 35% of them present only once. This clonotype was observed at least ten times. Antigen: not known. CDR1 and CDR2 (germline): SNHLY, FYNNEI. V lost 3 bases and J 0 bases, leaving 17 bases between the germline ends. The CDR3 consists of 18 residues. The source material was blood. The chain employs TRBV2 and TRBJ1-4; D is perhaps TRBD1 (5 bases). The receptor's source is a woman between 40 and 55 years old with Graves' hyperthyroidism. The CDR3, as DNA: TGTGCCAGCAGTGACTTAGGGCACAGGAGAGCAACTAATGAAAAACTGTTTTTT. This codes for CASSDLGHRRATNEKLFF.